One sample yielded the 7 T cell receptor beta chains listed below, sequenced in a study of blood T cell repertoires in COVID-19. TCRdb keeps only in-frame clones here, not all; method: immunoSEQ multiplex PCR. The sample lists approximately 390,000 clones; roughly 89% were seen once. The sequenced sample consisted of PBMCs or T cells enriched from blood (not recorded which). The receptor set was obtained from a woman aged 45-65 years who had recovered from COVID-19.

The V gene is TRBV5-5, the J gene TRBJ2-2; D possibly corresponds to TRBD1 (5 bases). The germline gives CDR1 SGHKS, CDR2 YYEKEE (reference sequence). V gave up 4 bases and J gave up 1 base, with 17 bases separating them. The CDR3 consists of 17 residues. The CDR3 here is CASSPWWAGMNTGELFF. The CDR3 nucleotides are TGTGCCAGCAGCCCTTGGTGGGCAGGGATGAACACCGGGGAGCTGTTTTTT.

V usage is TRBV3-1 (or the pseudogene TRBV3-2) and J usage is TRBJ2-7; 8 nucleotides agree with TRBD2. CDR1 and CDR2 (germline): LGHDT, YNNKEL (reference sequence). Trimming took 3 bases from V and 4 from J; bases not matched to a gene: 5. CDR3 length equals 14 residues. CDR3 coding DNA: TGTGCCAGCAGCCAGACTAGCGTTGGTTACGAGCAGTACTTC. Its protein product is CASSQTSVGYEQYF.

The chain combines TRBV25-1 with TRBJ1-1; D remains unclear. Germline V gene sequence: CDR1 MGHDK, CDR2 SYGVNS. The CDR3 has 15 amino acids. Trimming left V 4 bases short and J 5 bases short, with 17 bases between. The CDR3 here is CASSGPEVLSTEAFF. CDR3 DNA sequence: TGTGCCAGCAGTGGTCCAGAGGTCCTATCAACTGAAGCTTTCTTT.

The chain links TRBV5-6 to TRBJ2-5; D is unresolved. Per germline, CDR1 SGHDT and CDR2 YYEEEE. With 0 bases removed from V and 4 bases from J, the gap between germline ends came to 13 bases. The CDR3 contains 15 residues. The DNA for the CDR3 is TGTGCCAGCAGCTTGGAGCGTGCGGCACGAGAGACCCAGTACTTC. The encoded protein is CASSLERAARETQYF. Full variable domain (rest looked up from reference TRBV5-6 and TRBJ2-5): DAGVTQSPTHLIKTRGQQVTLRCSPKSGHDTVSWYQQALGQGPQFIFQYYEEEERQRGNFPDRFSGHQFPNYSSELNVNALLLGDSALYLCASSLERAARETQYFGPGTRLLVL.

The CDR3 nucleotides read TGTGCCAGCAGTTTAGGGGTAGCGGGGGCCCAAGAGACCCAGTACTTC. It specifies CASSLGVAGAQETQYF. The chain combines TRBV27 with TRBJ2-5; 9 bases are a match to TRBD2. The CDR3 runs to 16 residues. V shed 2 bases, J shed 1 base, and the junction held 5 bases outside the gene matches. The V gene's germline CDR1 is MNHEY and CDR2 SMNVEV (reference sequence).

The chain couples TRBV30 to TRBJ2-3; TRBD1 might be the D (5 bases). The CDR3 has 13 residues. Trimming stripped 4 bases from V and 3 bases from J, with 11 bases between. CDR1 is GTSNPN, CDR2 SVGIG, per germline (reference sequence). In DNA, the CDR3 is TGTGCCTGGACCAAGAAGGGGACAGATACGCAGTATTTT. Residues: CAWTKKGTDTQYF.

V and J are TRBV19 and TRBJ1-2; 12 positions agree with TRBD1. V lost 6 bases and J lost 5; bases outside the gene matches: 1. The CDR3 spans 13 residues. Germline assignment: CDR1 LNHDA and CDR2 SQIVND (reference sequence). Here the CDR3 DNA reads TGTGCCAGTAGGGGACAGGGGGCTTATGGCTACACCTTC. Amino acids: CASRGQGAYGYTF.